This TCR beta chain came from a study of shared T cell receptors in the human thymus (dated by TCRdb to the early 2020s). Regarding the study in general: The study examined how self-reactive, shared T-cell receptor alpha chains are generated in the human thymus.

Comments on this clone: It has no known antigen specificity. No base qualities exist here, and no much larger clone lies one base off it.

The germline V gene provides CDR1 MRHNA and CDR2 SNTAGT. From the cysteine through the phenylalanine, the CDR3 covers 14 amino acids. Only the CDR3 DNA is retained, 42 bases long and in frame from the first base. V and J lose 4 bases and 1 base, and a span of 10 bases separates them. Libraries were prepared through the immunoSEQ multiplex PCR assay. This is the immuneACCESS table as TCRdb keeps it, with only in-frame sequences that have V and J called. A part of the clones is gone; compared with another copy, unresolved V genes explain less than half, and the rest is unexplained. A total of under 850,000 clones appear in this sample, approximately 90% of them only once. 0.0085% to 0.012% of the sample belongs to the ten largest clones. These same records also appear under a second study, on human thymus T cells. In that second paper, the authors write: In Finland, the donors were immunologically healthy infants who were having open corrective cardiac surgery for congenital heart defects. Thymus tissue was collected as surgical resects that were removed during corrective cardiac surgery. Both the thymic and the peripheral blood repertoires appeared to show biased V and J gene segment usage. The related research found that thymic TCR repertoires overlapped highly between unrelated individuals. TCR alpha and beta repertoires from under 10 infant thymus samples and a few related peripheral blood samples were characterized in the study. The cohort included six male and two female infants, with donor ages spanning 7 to 244 days. Thymocytes were freed from the tissue by mechanical means and kept at -70 degrees C as pellets of roughly 10-32 million cells. A QIAsymphony instrument was used to extract genomic DNA from the frozen cell pellets. Using the immunoSEQ multiplex PCR assay, the TCRB and TCRAD loci were amplified from a standardized quantity of quality-controlled genomic DNA. The V(D)J region was spanned by amplicons of a length sufficient to cover the CDR3 and to identify V and J genes. The amplicons were sequenced on an Illumina platform via the commercial immunoSEQ service. Corrections for primer bias and sequencing errors followed previously described methods, while TCRAD and TCRB definitions were based on the IMGT database. Repertoires were analysed with immunoSEQ Analyzer 3.0 and VDJTools, covering basic statistics, V/J segment usage, diversity estimates, rarefaction and pairwise overlap. Chao1, ChaoE, Efron-Thisted, Shannon and inverse Simpson indices were used to estimate diversity, which was also estimated on datasets down-sampled to the smallest sample. For repertoire overlap, CDR3 nucleotide sequence, V gene and J gene had to match strictly, and clustering was done by Jaccard-based multidimensional scaling. On average, thymus samples yielded hundreds of thousands of unique TCRB clonotypes, whereas blood samples yielded some 92,000.

The specimen sequenced was thymocytes. The sequence was collected from a boy under two years old with a congenital heart defect. Donor details come from another sample of the same person, matched by shared clones. The chain couples TRBV6-4 to TRBJ2-5; no D gene call is confident. The CDR3 reads CASSAGCSQETQYF. The DNA sequence follows: TGTGCCAGCAGTGCGGGTTGCAGCCAAGAGACCCAGTACTTC.